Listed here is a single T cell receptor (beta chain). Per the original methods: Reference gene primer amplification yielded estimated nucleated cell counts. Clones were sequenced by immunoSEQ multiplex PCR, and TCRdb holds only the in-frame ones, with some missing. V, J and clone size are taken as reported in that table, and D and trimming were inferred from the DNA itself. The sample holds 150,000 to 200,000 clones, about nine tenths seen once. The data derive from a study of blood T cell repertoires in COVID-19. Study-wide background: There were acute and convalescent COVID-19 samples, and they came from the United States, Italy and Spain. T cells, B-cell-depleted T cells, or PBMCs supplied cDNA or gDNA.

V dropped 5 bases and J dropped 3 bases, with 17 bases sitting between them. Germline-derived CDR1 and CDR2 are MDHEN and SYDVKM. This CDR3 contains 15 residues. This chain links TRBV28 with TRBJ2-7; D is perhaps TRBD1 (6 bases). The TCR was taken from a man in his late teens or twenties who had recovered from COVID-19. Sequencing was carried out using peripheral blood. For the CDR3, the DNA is TGTGCCAGCAGTACGCCGGGACACATGATCTACGAGCAGTACTTC. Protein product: CASSTPGHMIYEQYF.